This section outlines one T cell receptor (beta chain) sequence together with its context. Germline V gene sequence: CDR1 SGHAT, CDR2 FQNNGV. The CDR3 runs to 15 residues. Trimming at V came to 1 base and at J to 3 bases, leaving 3 bases not matched to a gene. Method: immunoSEQ multiplex PCR; TCRdb's copy keeps in-frame clones and lacks some. The repertoire consists of 150,000 or so clones, with roughly 87% occurring once and the leading ten covering over 4%. The data are from a study of blood T cell repertoires in COVID-19. On the study more broadly: There were acute and convalescent COVID-19 samples, and they came from the United States, Italy and Spain. T cells, B-cell-depleted T cells, or PBMCs supplied cDNA or gDNA.

This TCR came from a woman between 40 and 55 years old who had been exposed to COVID-19. V gene TRBV11-2 combines with J gene TRBJ2-3, with 8 positions matching TRBD2. The specimen was PBMCs or T cells enriched from blood (not recorded which). The CDR3 DNA sequence: TGTGCCAGCAGCTTAGCCGGGAGGGGGACAGATACGCAGTATTTT. Amino acid sequence: CASSLAGRGTDTQYF.